The 22 T cell receptor beta chains below all came from one sample that was sequenced in a study of identical twins. TCRdb called the 5' RACE reads again in MiXCR, with one record for every CDR3 protein. This sample yields about 240,000 distinct CDR3 sequences, of which about 10% are seen a single time; about a tenth belongs to the top ten. Material: memory T cells sorted from blood. The receptors here all came from a man aged 45-65 years in good health.

The table lists this clonotype with a few counts. J is TRBJ2-5 and V is TRBV6-1; the match to TRBD1 covers 9 bases. This CDR3 region has 13 residues. Germline trimming cut 9 bases from V and 5 bases from J; bases unmatched to any gene: 7. Per germline, CDR1 MNHNS and CDR2 SASEGT. Written as DNA, the CDR3 is TGTGCCAGTGGGACAGGGACTTGGGAGACCCAGTACTTC. Translated: CASGTGTWETQYF.

The chain employs TRBV20-1 and TRBJ1-4; D gene uncertain. V was cut by 6 bases and J by 0 bases, with 14 bases left in between. CDR3 size: 15 residues. Germline CDR1 and CDR2: DFQATT and SNEGSKA (reference sequence). The CDR3 coding sequence is TGCAGTGCCAACCAAGACGGCTCAACTAATGAAAAACTGTTTTTT. Protein: CSANQDGSTNEKLFF.

This clonotype was detected only a few times. The genes are TRBV29-1 and TRBJ1-1, with TRBD1 matching 8 bases. CDR3 length: 17 amino acids. CDR1 is SQVTM and CDR2 is ANQGSEA in the germline V gene. The J segment lost 4 bases and the V segment lost 6 bases, leaving 19 bases of the junction unmatched. The CDR3 spells CSVKVTGQELRGTEAFF. In nucleotides, the CDR3 is TGCAGCGTCAAGGTAACGGGACAGGAATTAAGGGGCACTGAAGCTTTCTTT.

This clonotype was detected many times. The gene calls are TRBV12-3 or TRBV12-4 and TRBJ2-7; D uncertain. The CDR3 extends over 13 amino acids. Trimming removed 1 base at V and 0 bases at J, with 4 bases between. The CDR3 DNA is TGTGCCAGCAGTTTAGGGTTCTCCTACGAGCAGTACTTC. Its translation is CASSLGFSYEQYF.

The rearrangement joins TRBV20-1 to TRBJ1-1; D is undetermined. This CDR3 spans 14 amino acids. CDR1 and CDR2 (germline): DFQATT, SNEGSKA (reference sequence). Trimming took off 4 bases at V and 1 base at J, with 13 bases between the two ends. CDR3 region: CSATEGGGNTEAFF. The CDR3 DNA follows: TGCAGTGCTACCGAGGGAGGAGGGAACACTGAAGCTTTCTTT.

This clonotype was seen more than once but under ten times. The chain employs TRBV20-1 and TRBJ2-7, with 8 nucleotides matching TRBD1. Germline V lookup: CDR1 DFQATT, CDR2 SNEGSKA (reference sequence). With V trimmed by 5 bases and J by 0 bases, 9 bases remained unmatched. This CDR3 spans 15 amino acids. The CDR3 coding sequence is TGCAGTGCTCCCCGGACAGGGCTCCTCTCCTACGAGCAGTACTTC. Encoded protein: CSAPRTGLLSYEQYF.

At least ten counts were recorded for this clonotype. The V call is TRBV19, the J call TRBJ2-7, with TRBD2 matching over 8 bases. The germline V gene encodes CDR1 LNHDA and CDR2 SQIVND (reference sequence). The CDR3 contains 16 residues. The V segment lost 8 bases and the J segment 3 bases; nucleotides outside the gene matches: 15. CDR3 in amino acids: CASWAGGPHPLYEQYF. The CDR3, as DNA: TGTGCCAGTTGGGCGGGGGGCCCACACCCCCTCTACGAGCAGTACTTC.

This clonotype was detected many times. V gene TRBV20-1 combines with J gene TRBJ2-7, with D maybe TRBD2 (6 bases). The CDR3 is made up of 13 amino acids. CDR1 is DFQATT and CDR2 is SNEGSKA in the germline V gene (reference sequence). V lost 2 bases and J 6 bases, leaving 14 bases between the germline ends. DNA of the CDR3: TGCAGTGCTAGACGGGACTCTCCCCTCGAGCAGTACTTC. Its protein product is CSARRDSPLEQYF.

V gene TRBV15 combines with J gene TRBJ1-1; D is unresolved. The V end lost 8 bases, the J end lost 1 base, and 11 bases lay between the germline ends. The CDR3 consists of 13 residues. The germline V gene has CDR1 LNHNV and CDR2 YYDKDF (reference sequence). CDR3 coding DNA: TGTGCCACCGCAATCCAGGAGAACACTGAAGCTTTCTTT. Protein product: CATAIQENTEAFF. The full variable domain, with the rest looked up from reference TRBV15 and TRBJ1-1, is DAMVIQNPRYQVTQFGKPVTLSCSQTLNHNVMYWYQQKSSQAPKLLFHYYDKDFNNEADTPDNFQSRRPNTSFCFLDIRSPGLGDTAMYLCATAIQENTEAFFGQGTRLTVV.

The CDR3 DNA follows: TGTGCCAGCAGCCAGACAAGCGGGGCGACCGGGGAGCTGTTTTTT. Its protein product is CASSQTSGATGELFF. The V call is TRBV3-1, the J call TRBJ2-2; TRBD2 matches at 7 bases. The germline gives CDR1 LGHDT, CDR2 YNNKEL (reference sequence). The CDR3 runs 15 residues. V shed 3 bases and J 5 bases; nucleotides not matched to a gene: 6.

This clonotype was found a few times. This chain connects TRBV4-3 to TRBJ2-2, with TRBD1 identical over 10 bases. The germline V gene encodes CDR1 LGHNA and CDR2 YSLEER. V dropped 0 bases and J dropped 6; count of bases not matched to a gene: 7. The CDR3 spans 17 residues. The CDR3 region is CASSQETGGIVPGELFF. Written as DNA, the CDR3 is TGCGCCAGCAGCCAAGAGACAGGGGGCATCGTGCCCGGGGAGCTGTTTTTT.

The rearrangement uses TRBV2 and TRBJ2-3; D might be TRBD1 (5 bases). CDR3 size: 13 residues. From germline, CDR1 is SNHLY and CDR2 FYNNEI. With 4 bases removed from V and 1 base from J, the gap between germline ends came to 6 bases. In DNA form, the CDR3 reads TGTGCCAGCAGTGCAGGGCGCACAGATACGCAGTATTTT. Its protein is CASSAGRTDTQYF. The complete variable domain, with remaining parts taken from reference TRBV2 and TRBJ2-3, reads EPEVTQTPSHQVTQMGQEVILRCVPISNHLYFYWYRQILGQKVEFLVSFYNNEISEKSEIFDDQFSVERPDGSNFTLKIRSTKLEDSAMYFCASSAGRTDTQYFGPGTRLTVL.

This clonotype was detected many times. The rearrangement uses TRBV4-2 and TRBJ2-5; 8 nucleotides line up with TRBD2. V was pared by 1 base and J by 1 base, with 5 bases of the junction left unmatched. The CDR3 totals 16 residues. From germline, CDR1 is LGHNA and CDR2 YNFKEQ. CDR3 DNA: TGTGCCAGCAGCCAAGTTGGCGGGGGGAGCCAAGAGACCCAGTACTTC. Amino acid sequence: CASSQVGGGSQETQYF.

This clonotype was recorded once. The genes are TRBV20-1 and TRBJ2-3, with 10 bases aligning to TRBD2. The CDR3 length is 16 residues. Germline V lookup: CDR1 DFQATT, CDR2 SNEGSKA (reference sequence). V dropped 3 bases and J dropped 2; count of bases not matched to a gene: 8. CDR3 residues: CSASPRLAGLTDTQYF. The CDR3 DNA follows: TGCAGTGCTAGCCCCCGACTAGCGGGTCTCACAGATACGCAGTATTTT.

Many counts were recorded for this clonotype. This chain joins TRBV5-5 and TRBJ1-5, with D possibly matching TRBD1 (5 bases). V shed 1 base and J shed 0 bases, with 11 bases lying between them. The CDR3 extends over 16 amino acids. Per germline, CDR1 SGHKS and CDR2 YYEKEE (reference sequence). The CDR3 DNA reads TGTGCCAGCAGCTTGTTCAGGGAATCTAGCAATCAGCCCCAGCATTTT. Amino acids: CASSLFRESSNQPQHF. Full variable domain (remainder filled in from reference TRBV5-5 and TRBJ1-5): DAGVTQSPTHLIKTRGQQVTLRCSPISGHKSVSWYQQVLGQGPQFIFQYYEKEERGRGNFPDRFSARQFPNYSSELNVNALLLGDSALYLCASSLFRESSNQPQHFGDGTRLSIL.

The chain combines TRBV6-2 or TRBV6-3 with TRBJ2-6; 8 nucleotides align to TRBD1. The CDR3 is 19 amino acids. Unmatched junction bases numbered 10, after V lost 1 base and J lost 2 bases. The germline gives CDR1 MNHEY, CDR2 SVGEGT. The CDR3 loop is CASSYWPGGDPTGANVLTF. In DNA form, the CDR3 reads TGTGCCAGCAGTTACTGGCCAGGGGGCGATCCGACTGGGGCCAACGTCCTGACTTTC.

This clonotype was found many times. The chain joins TRBV4-3 to TRBJ2-3; D possibly corresponds to TRBD1 (6 bases). The V gene lost 0 bases and the J gene lost 0 bases, with 16 bases spanning the gap. CDR1 is LGHNA and CDR2 is YSLEER in the germline V gene. This CDR3 has 18 amino acids. The CDR3 DNA is TGCGCCAGCAGCCAAGATGCTCTTATGGGGGCTAGCACAGATACGCAGTATTTT. Translated: CASSQDALMGASTDTQYF.

The table lists this clonotype with many counts. The J gene is TRBJ1-2, the V gene TRBV19, with D tentatively TRBD1 (6 bases). The germline CDR1 and CDR2 sequences are LNHDA and SQIVND (reference sequence). CDR3 length equals 13 residues. Trimming pared 7 bases from V and 4 bases from J, leaving 13 bases between. CDR3 in amino acids: CASTPGAIYGYTF. The CDR3, as DNA: TGTGCCAGTACCCCAGGGGCAATCTATGGCTACACCTTC. Filled out from reference TRBV19 and TRBJ1-2, the complete variable domain reads DGGITQSPKYLFRKEGQNVTLSCEQNLNHDAMYWYRQDPGQGLRLIYYSQIVNDFQKGDIAEGYSVSREKKESFPLTVTSAQKNPTAFYLCASTPGAIYGYTFGSGTRLTVV.

The table lists this clonotype with many counts. V usage is TRBV3-1 and J usage is TRBJ2-7; no clear D. Germline assignment: CDR1 LGHDT and CDR2 YNNKEL (reference sequence). The ends were cut back, 0 bases at V and 5 bases at J, with 20 bases in the middle. There are 17 residues in the CDR3. The CDR3 bases are TGTGCCAGCAGCCAAGAGCGTCGCAGATTTTTTCCCGACGAGCAGTACTTC. It encodes CASSQERRRFFPDEQYF.

The V and J genes are TRBV12-3 or TRBV12-4 and TRBJ2-6; 8 nucleotides align to TRBD1. The CDR3 covers 16 residues. With V trimmed by 6 bases and J by 0 bases, 4 bases remained unmatched. The CDR3: CASRWTGSSGANVLTF. The CDR3 nucleotides are TGTGCCAGCAGGTGGACAGGGAGCTCTGGGGCCAACGTCCTGACTTTC.

The V gene is TRBV7-8, the J gene TRBJ2-7; 7 bases map to TRBD1. Per germline, CDR1 SGHVS and CDR2 FQNEAQ. The CDR3 consists of 14 residues. With V trimmed by 8 bases and J by 12 bases, 19 bases remained unmatched. The CDR3 is CASGGQKASLEWYF. The DNA of the CDR3 is TGTGCCAGCGGGGGACAGAAAGCCTCCTTAGAGTGGTACTTC.

This clonotype occurred many times. The chain recombines TRBV20-1 with TRBJ2-7; 7 bases are a match to TRBD1. The V gene's germline CDR1 is DFQATT and CDR2 SNEGSKA (reference sequence). With V trimmed by 1 base and J by 2 bases, 11 bases remained unmatched. The CDR3 length is 16 residues. In nucleotides, the CDR3 is TGCAGTGCTAGAGCCCTAGGGACAGTGAAACCCTACGAGCAGTACTTC. It is translated as CSARALGTVKPYEQYF.